The 14 T cell receptor beta chains in this list originate from one sample, sequenced in a study of regulatory dendritic cells for organ transplantation. The protocol was immunoSEQ multiplex PCR, while the TCRdb copy is restricted to in-frame clones and leaves out a portion. The sample carries over 10,000 clones, approximately 89% recorded once. For these receptors, no antigen is known. Allogeneic regulatory or mature dendritic cells were co-cultured for about 5 days with CFSE-labeled sorted T cells at 1:10. The specimen sequenced was naive CD8+ T cells from blood cultured with regulatory dendritic cells. Subset specified: CD45RA+ naive T cells. The receptors come from a human donor in good health.

V usage is TRBV13 and J usage is TRBJ1-1, with D perhaps matching TRBD1 (5 bases). Germline V CDR1 and CDR2: PRHDT, FYEKMQ (reference sequence). CDR3 size: 14 residues. V lost 0 bases to trimming and J lost 5 bases, with 10 bases between them. The CDR3 here is CASSLGGTNTEAFF. In DNA, the CDR3 is TGTGCCAGCAGCTTAGGAGGGACGAATACTGAAGCTTTCTTT.

V and J are TRBV5-4 and TRBJ2-7, with TRBD2 as a possible D gene (6 bases). Germline CDR1 is SGHNT and CDR2 is YYREEE (reference sequence). With 5 bases removed from V and 2 bases from J, the gap between germline ends came to 11 bases. This CDR3 region has 13 residues. This CDR3 is CASRDWGAYEQYF. DNA of the CDR3: TGTGCCAGCAGGGATTGGGGGGCCTACGAGCAGTACTTC.

This clone was picked up one time. This chain joins TRBV28 and TRBJ2-7; 10 bases align to TRBD1. Germline CDR1 and CDR2: MDHEN and SYDVKM. The CDR3 runs 16 residues. Trimming at V came to 1 base and at J to 8 bases, leaving 11 bases not matched to a gene. CDR3 loop: CASSLSLTGTGDKQYF. The CDR3 region has the DNA TGTGCCAGCAGTTTATCTCTTACCGGGACAGGGGATAAGCAGTACTTC.

The genes are TRBV29-1 and TRBJ2-3; TRBD1 is a possible D gene (5 bases). The germline CDR1 and CDR2 sequences are SQVTM and ANQGSEA. The CDR3 has 12 residues. Trimming pared 5 bases from V and 2 bases from J, leaving 8 bases between. CDR3 sequence: CSVLGPTDTQYF. In DNA, the CDR3 is TGCAGCGTTCTGGGGCCCACAGATACGCAGTATTTT.

V gene TRBV6-4 combines with J gene TRBJ2-1, with 8 nucleotides matching TRBD2. The CDR3 extends over 14 amino acids. Trimming removed 9 bases from V and 0 bases from J; junction bases left unmatched: 4. CDR1 and CDR2 (germline): MRHNA, SNTAGT. The CDR3 region is CASRRGASYNEQFF. The CDR3, as DNA: TGTGCCAGTAGGCGGGGGGCCTCCTACAATGAGCAGTTCTTC.

The chain has TRBV15 and TRBJ1-2, with D possibly TRBD1 on 5 matching bases. This CDR3 is 15 amino acids long. Trimming took off 0 bases at V and 6 bases at J, with 14 bases between the two ends. The germline V gene has CDR1 LNHNV and CDR2 YYDKDF (reference sequence). The CDR3 protein is CATSRDTGTTHGYTF. The CDR3 DNA sequence: TGTGCCACCAGCAGAGATACTGGGACCACACATGGCTACACCTTC.

The rearrangement uses TRBV5-6 and TRBJ1-2; D is perhaps TRBD1 (5 bases). Germline values: CDR1 SGHDT, CDR2 YYEEEE. CDR3 size: 14 residues. V was pared by 3 bases and J by 3 bases, with 12 bases between. The CDR3, as DNA: TGTGCCAGCAGCTCCCAAGACAGCTACTATGGCTACACCTTC. Translating it yields CASSSQDSYYGYTF.

V gene TRBV13 combines with J gene TRBJ1-1, with 8 bases matching TRBD1. The junction had 10 bases not matched to a gene; V was cut back by 5 bases and J by 5 bases. CDR3 length equals 15 residues. Germline lookup yields CDR1 PRHDT and CDR2 FYEKMQ (reference sequence). The CDR3 DNA sequence: TGTGCCAGCAGCAACAGGGGGGGATTTGAAACTGAAGCTTTCTTT. It specifies CASSNRGGFETEAFF.

This clone was observed a few times. The CDR3 reads CASSLRGVVYEQYF. The CDR3 DNA reads as TGTGCCAGCAGCTTACGGGGGGTGGTCTACGAGCAGTACTTC. The chain links TRBV7-6 to TRBJ2-7; 7 bases map to TRBD2. The CDR3 contains 14 residues. Germline lookup yields CDR1 SGHVS and CDR2 FNYEAQ. V dropped 2 bases and J dropped 3; count of bases not matched to a gene: 4. Variable domain in full (rest from reference TRBV7-6 and TRBJ2-7): GAGVSQSPRYKVTKRGQDVALRCDPISGHVSLYWYRQALGQGPEFLTYFNYEAQQDKSGLPNDRFSAERPEGSISTLTIQRTEQRDSAMYRCASSLRGVVYEQYFGPGTRLTVT.

The chain links TRBV29-1 to TRBJ2-3; no definite D call. Looked up from germline, CDR1 is SQVTM and CDR2 is ANQGSEA. V was pared by 7 bases and J by 2 bases, with 13 bases between. The CDR3 runs 13 residues. The CDR3 sequence is CSAVDGTTDTQYF. The CDR3 region has the DNA TGCAGCGCTGTAGACGGAACCACAGATACGCAGTATTTT.

V is TRBV7-3 and J is TRBJ1-5; TRBD1 might be the D (6 bases). The CDR3 extends over 18 amino acids. The germline CDR1 and CDR2 sequences are SGHTA and FQGTGA. With 3 bases removed from V and 7 bases from J, the gap between germline ends came to 25 bases. The CDR3, as DNA: TGTGCCAGCAGCTTCGGGCGGAATCACAGGGACGTATTGCAGCCCCAGCATTTT. Translation: CASSFGRNHRDVLQPQHF.

The V gene is TRBV5-5, the J gene TRBJ1-1; D not certain. CDR1 SGHKS and CDR2 YYEKEE come from the germline V gene (reference sequence). The CDR3 runs to 15 residues. The ends were cut back, 0 bases at V and 4 bases at J, with 13 bases in the middle. CDR3 sequence: CASSLEEGEGTEAFF. The CDR3 nucleotides are TGTGCCAGCAGCTTGGAGGAGGGTGAGGGCACTGAAGCTTTCTTT.

This clone was detected only a few times. The rearrangement uses TRBV2 and TRBJ1-1; D not resolved. The V gene lost 3 bases and the J gene lost 7 bases, with 6 bases spanning the gap. From germline, CDR1 is SNHLY and CDR2 FYNNEI. The length of the CDR3 is 11 residues. CDR3 sequence: CASSDRDEAFF. CDR3 DNA sequence: TGTGCCAGCAGTGACCGGGATGAAGCTTTCTTT.

The CDR3 reads CASSPGDTDTQYF. DNA for the CDR3: TGTGCCAGCAGCCCGGGCGACACAGATACGCAGTATTTT. This chain uses TRBV5-6 with TRBJ2-3; D remains unclear. Germline V CDR1 and CDR2: SGHDT, YYEEEE. The CDR3 extends over 13 amino acids. The V and J ends lost 4 bases and 2 bases respectively, with 8 bases between them.